The source of this TCR beta chain is a study of blood T cell repertoires in COVID-19. Study in general: Italy, Spain and the United States were the sources of the convalescent and acute COVID-19 samples.

Participants were aged roughly 18 to 100 years from around 25 US areas. For recovered donors of Cohort 3, there were two negative PCRs, clearance, or symptom resolution. Measured with immunoSEQ multiplex PCR; TCRdb has only the in-frame clones, and not every one. This table holds roughly 400,000 clones, roughly 89% found once. The V gene's germline CDR1 is LGHDT and CDR2 YNNKEL (reference sequence). Trimming removed 0 bases from V and 2 bases from J, with 5 bases in between. This CDR3 is 14 amino acids long. The sequencing input was PBMCs or T cells enriched from blood (not recorded which). The sequence was collected from a woman aged 25 to 39 who had recovered from COVID-19. This sequence joins TRBV3-1 (or the pseudogene TRBV3-2) and TRBJ2-1; the D is unclear. CDR3 sequence reads: CASSQDATYNEQFF. The CDR3 coding sequence is TGTGCCAGCAGCCAAGATGCTACCTACAATGAGCAGTTCTTC.